The T cell receptor beta chain under discussion was sequenced for a study of T cells in Graves' hyperthyroidism and ophthalmopathy. Whole-study context: Peripheral blood was collected at initial diagnosis, before any treatment.

The CDR3 consists of 15 residues. J gave up 4 bases and V 6 bases, and 5 bases lay outside the gene matches. Diagnoses rested on clinical symptoms, serum thyroxine and TRAb, thyroid ultrasound and orbital computed tomography. PBMCs were derived from roughly 10 ml fresh peripheral blood. TCR beta CDR3 sequences were amplified from RNA transcripts. The HTBI set primed first-round TCR CDR3 RT-PCR. TCRdb used MiXCR to reprocess the multiplex PCR reads, holding one entry per CDR3 protein. Of approximately 320,000 distinct CDR3 sequences in the sample, around a sixth were seen once. The sequencing input was blood. This TCR derives from a man aged 25-45 years with Graves' hyperthyroidism. The V gene is TRBV12-3 or TRBV12-4, the J gene TRBJ2-3; 12 bases line up with TRBD2. Written as DNA, the CDR3 is TGTGCCAGCAGGGGACTAGCGGGCGGTCCAGATACGCAGTATTTT. It specifies CASRGLAGGPDTQYF.